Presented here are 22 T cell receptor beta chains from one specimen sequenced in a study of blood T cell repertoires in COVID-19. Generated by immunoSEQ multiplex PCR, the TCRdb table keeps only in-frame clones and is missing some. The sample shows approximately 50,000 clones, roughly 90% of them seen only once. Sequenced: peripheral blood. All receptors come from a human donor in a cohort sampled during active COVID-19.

The CDR3 nucleotides are TGCGCCAGCGGAACAGGGGCGGGTATGTTCTTC. This sequence encodes CASGTGAGMFF. The chain uses TRBV23-1 and TRBJ2-1; TRBD1 agrees at 7 bases. TRBV23-1 carries the ORF label, with uncertain function. The CDR3 totals 11 residues. Trimming cost V 8 bases and J 15 bases; bases outside gene matches: 10.

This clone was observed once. The CDR3 region is CATSRATLASGAYEQYV. The CDR3 coding sequence is TGTGCCACCAGCAGAGCAACACTAGCCAGTGGTGCCTACGAGCAGTACGTC. The chain has TRBV15 and TRBJ2-7; perhaps TRBD2 as D (6 bases). The CDR3 has 17 residues. V lost 1 base, J lost 2 bases, and 18 bases lay in between. The germline gives CDR1 LNHNV, CDR2 YYDKDF (reference sequence).

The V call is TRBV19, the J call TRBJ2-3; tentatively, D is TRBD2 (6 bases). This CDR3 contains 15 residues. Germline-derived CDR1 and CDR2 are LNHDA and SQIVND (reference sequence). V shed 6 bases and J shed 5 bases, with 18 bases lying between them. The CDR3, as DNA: TGTGCCAGTAGCACCCCGGCGGGGCTGGGAGATACGCAGTATTTT. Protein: CASSTPAGLGDTQYF.

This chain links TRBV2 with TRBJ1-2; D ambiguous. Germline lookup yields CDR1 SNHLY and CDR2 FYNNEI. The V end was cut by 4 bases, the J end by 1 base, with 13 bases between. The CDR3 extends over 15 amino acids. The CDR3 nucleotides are TGTGCCAGCAGTGGACCTTCCAGGCTTAACTATGGCTACACCTTC. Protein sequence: CASSGPSRLNYGYTF.

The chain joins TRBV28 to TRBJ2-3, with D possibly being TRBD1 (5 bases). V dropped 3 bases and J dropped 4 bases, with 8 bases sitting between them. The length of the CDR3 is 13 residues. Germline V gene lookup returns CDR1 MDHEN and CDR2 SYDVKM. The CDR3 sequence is CASSFTGADTQYF. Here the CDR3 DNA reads TGTGCCAGCAGTTTTACAGGTGCAGATACGCAGTATTTT.

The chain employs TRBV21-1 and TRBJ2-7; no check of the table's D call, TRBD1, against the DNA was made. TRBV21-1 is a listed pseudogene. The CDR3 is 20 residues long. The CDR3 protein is CASSNLRPSPKQGEYREQYV. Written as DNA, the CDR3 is TGTGCCAGCAGCAATCTCCGCCCGAGTCCTAAACAGGGGGAATACAGGGAGCAGTACGTC.

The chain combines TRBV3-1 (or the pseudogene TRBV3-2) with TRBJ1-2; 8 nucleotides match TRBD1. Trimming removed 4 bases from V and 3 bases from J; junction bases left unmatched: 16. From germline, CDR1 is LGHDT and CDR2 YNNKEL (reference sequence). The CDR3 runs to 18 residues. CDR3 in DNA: TGTGCCAGCAGCCCCCTGGGGACAGGAGGCCCAAGAGACTATGGCTACACCTTC. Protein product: CASSPLGTGGPRDYGYTF.

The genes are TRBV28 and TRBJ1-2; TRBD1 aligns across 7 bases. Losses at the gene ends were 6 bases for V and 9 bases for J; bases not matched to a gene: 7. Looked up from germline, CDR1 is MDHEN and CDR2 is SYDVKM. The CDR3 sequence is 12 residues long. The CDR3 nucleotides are TGTGCCAGCAGGCTGGGACAGCTTAGCTACACCTTC. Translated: CASRLGQLSYTF.

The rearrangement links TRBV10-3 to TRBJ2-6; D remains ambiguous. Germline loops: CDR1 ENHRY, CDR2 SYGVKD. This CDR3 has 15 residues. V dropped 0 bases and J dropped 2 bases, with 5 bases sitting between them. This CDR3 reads CAISESFAGANVLTF. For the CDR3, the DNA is TGTGCCATCAGTGAGTCGTTCGCTGGGGCCAACGTCCTGACTTTC.

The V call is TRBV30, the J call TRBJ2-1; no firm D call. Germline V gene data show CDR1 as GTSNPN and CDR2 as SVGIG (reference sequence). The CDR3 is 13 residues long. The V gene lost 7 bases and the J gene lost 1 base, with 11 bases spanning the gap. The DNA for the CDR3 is TGTGCCTATACTATCGGTTCCTACAATGAGCAGTTCTTC. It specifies CAYTIGSYNEQFF.

The CDR3 DNA reads TGTGCCATCAGTGAGTTACTATCAGGGAGGGGCTACAATGAGCAGTTCTTC. Its translation: CAISELLSGRGYNEQFF. This chain uses TRBV10-3 with TRBJ2-1, with 7 bases identical to TRBD2. The length of the CDR3 is 17 residues. From germline, CDR1 is ENHRY and CDR2 SYGVKD. The J segment lost 3 bases and the V segment lost 1 base, leaving 9 bases of the junction unmatched.

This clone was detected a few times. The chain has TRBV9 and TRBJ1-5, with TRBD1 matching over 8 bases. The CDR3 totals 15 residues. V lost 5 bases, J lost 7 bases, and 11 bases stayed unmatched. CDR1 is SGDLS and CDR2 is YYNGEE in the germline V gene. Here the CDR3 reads CASSLGGQGGQPQHF. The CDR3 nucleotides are TGTGCCAGCAGTCTTGGCGGACAGGGCGGGCAGCCCCAGCATTTT.

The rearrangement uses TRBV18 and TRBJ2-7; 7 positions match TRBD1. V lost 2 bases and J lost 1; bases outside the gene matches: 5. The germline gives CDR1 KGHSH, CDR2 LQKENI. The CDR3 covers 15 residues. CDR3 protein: CASSPMSQGSYEQYF. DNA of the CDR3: TGTGCCAGCTCACCAATGTCACAGGGGTCCTACGAGCAGTACTTC.

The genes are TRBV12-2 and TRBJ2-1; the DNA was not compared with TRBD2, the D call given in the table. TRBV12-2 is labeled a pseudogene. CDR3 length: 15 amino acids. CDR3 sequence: CASRLASAPHNEQFF. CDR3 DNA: TGTGCAAGTCGCTTAGCGTCTGCGCCCCACAATGAGCAGTTCTTC.

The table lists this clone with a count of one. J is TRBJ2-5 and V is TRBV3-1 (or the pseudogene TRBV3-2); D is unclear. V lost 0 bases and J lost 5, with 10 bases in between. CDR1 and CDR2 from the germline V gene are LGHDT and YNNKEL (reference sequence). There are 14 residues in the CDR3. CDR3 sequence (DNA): TGTGCCAGCAGCCAAGAGGCGGTCGGGGAGACCCAGTACTTC. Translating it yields CASSQEAVGETQYF.

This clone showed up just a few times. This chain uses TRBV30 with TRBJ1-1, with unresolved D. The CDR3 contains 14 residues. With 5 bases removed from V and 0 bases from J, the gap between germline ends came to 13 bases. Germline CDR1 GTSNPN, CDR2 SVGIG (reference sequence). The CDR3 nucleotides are TGTGCCTGGGCCTCGGTATCCATGAACACTGAAGCTTTCTTT. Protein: CAWASVSMNTEAFF.

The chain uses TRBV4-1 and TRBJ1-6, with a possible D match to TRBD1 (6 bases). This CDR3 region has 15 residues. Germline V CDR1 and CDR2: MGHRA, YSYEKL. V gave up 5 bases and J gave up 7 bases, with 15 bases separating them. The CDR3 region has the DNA TGCGCCAGCAGCTACTGGGGACAAGAGAATTCACCCCTCCACTTT. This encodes CASSYWGQENSPLHF.

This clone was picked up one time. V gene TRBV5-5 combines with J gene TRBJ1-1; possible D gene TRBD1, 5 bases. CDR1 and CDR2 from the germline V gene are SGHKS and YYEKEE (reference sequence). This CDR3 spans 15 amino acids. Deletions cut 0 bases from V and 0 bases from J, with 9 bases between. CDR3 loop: CASSLVEGMNTEAFF. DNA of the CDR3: TGTGCCAGCAGCTTGGTGGAGGGGATGAACACTGAAGCTTTCTTT.

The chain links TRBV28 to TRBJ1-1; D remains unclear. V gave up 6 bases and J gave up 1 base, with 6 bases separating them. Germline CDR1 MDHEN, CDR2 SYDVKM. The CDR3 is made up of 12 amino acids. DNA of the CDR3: TGTGCCAGCAGGGCATCGAACACTGAAGCTTTCTTT. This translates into CASRASNTEAFF.

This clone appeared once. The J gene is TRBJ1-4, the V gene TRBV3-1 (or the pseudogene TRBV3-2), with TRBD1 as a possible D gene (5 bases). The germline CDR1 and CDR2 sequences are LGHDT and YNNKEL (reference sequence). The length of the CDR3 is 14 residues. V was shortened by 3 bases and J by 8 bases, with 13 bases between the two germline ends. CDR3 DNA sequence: TGTGCCAGCAGCCATGCAGGGCGGGGAGAAAAACTGTTTTTT. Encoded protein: CASSHAGRGEKLFF.

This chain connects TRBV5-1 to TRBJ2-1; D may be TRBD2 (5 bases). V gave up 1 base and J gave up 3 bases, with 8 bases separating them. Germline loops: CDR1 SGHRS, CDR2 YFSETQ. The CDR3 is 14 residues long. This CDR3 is CASSLYGDYNEQFF. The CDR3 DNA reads TGCGCCAGCAGCTTGTACGGGGACTACAATGAGCAGTTCTTC.

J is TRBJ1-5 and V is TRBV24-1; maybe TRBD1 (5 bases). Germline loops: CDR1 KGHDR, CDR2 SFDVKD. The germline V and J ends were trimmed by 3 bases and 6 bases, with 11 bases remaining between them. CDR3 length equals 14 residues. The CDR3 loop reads CATSDGGSSQPQHF. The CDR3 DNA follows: TGTGCCACCAGTGATGGGGGGTCTAGTCAGCCCCAGCATTTT.